Described below is a single T cell receptor (beta chain) sequence and its context. Measured with immunoSEQ multiplex PCR; TCRdb has only the in-frame clones, and not every one. The table shows fewer than 130,000 clones, with 65% to 80% occurring only once. The data stem from a study of blood T cell repertoires in COVID-19. Looking at the study overall: PBMCs, B-cell-depleted T cells, or T cells provided the cDNA or gDNA that made up the material.

Deletions cut 5 bases from V and 0 bases from J, with 16 bases between. CDR1 and CDR2 from the germline V gene are LNHDA and SQIVND (reference sequence). CDR3 length: 16 amino acids. The clonotype originates from a woman aged 55-69 years with acute or convalescent COVID-19. Material for sequencing was peripheral blood. The J gene is TRBJ1-1, the V gene TRBV19; tentatively, D is TRBD1 (5 bases). CDR3 coding DNA: TGTGCCAGTAGTTCCCACGGACAAATTCTGAACACTGAAGCTTTCTTT. Protein sequence: CASSSHGQILNTEAFF.